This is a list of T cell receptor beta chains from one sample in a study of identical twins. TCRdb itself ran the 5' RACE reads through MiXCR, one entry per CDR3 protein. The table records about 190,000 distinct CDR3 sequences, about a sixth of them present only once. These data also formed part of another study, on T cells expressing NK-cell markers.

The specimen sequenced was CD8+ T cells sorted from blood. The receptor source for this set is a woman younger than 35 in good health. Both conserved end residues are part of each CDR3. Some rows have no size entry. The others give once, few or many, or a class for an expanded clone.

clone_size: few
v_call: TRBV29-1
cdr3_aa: CSVRLPGLLGDEQFF

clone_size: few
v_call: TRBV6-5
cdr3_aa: CASSWAAGEYNEQFF

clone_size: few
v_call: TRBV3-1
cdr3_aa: CASSQGNGNPHEQYF

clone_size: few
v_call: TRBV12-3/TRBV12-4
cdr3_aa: CASSFPGGEQYF

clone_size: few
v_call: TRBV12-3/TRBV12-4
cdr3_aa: CASSHRTGFGYTF

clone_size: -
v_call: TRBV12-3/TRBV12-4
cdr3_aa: CASITLGTDTQYF

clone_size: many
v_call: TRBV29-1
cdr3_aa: CSVEGLEVHEQFF

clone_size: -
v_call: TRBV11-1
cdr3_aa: CASSPSDREAFF

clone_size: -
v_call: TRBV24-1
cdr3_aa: CATSLEDTQYF

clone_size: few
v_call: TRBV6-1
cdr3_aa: CASSPGTDINQPQHF